Many counts were recorded for the clone carrying this T cell receptor beta chain. Its matching antigen is unknown. This entry is derived from a study of T-cell reconstitution after alpha-beta-depleted transplantation in children. The authors prepared the TCRbeta library with unique molecular identifiers. TCRdb used MiXCR to reprocess the PCR reads, holding one entry per CDR3 protein. The data show 73,000 or so distinct CDR3 sequences, 4.9% seen once. Germline CDR1 and CDR2: PRHDT and FYEKMQ (reference sequence). The CDR3 is 13 amino acids. Between the trimmed V and J ends, which lost 5 bases and 6 bases, there was a span of 12 bases. General study results and limits: T-cell numbers and diversity one year post-transplant derived largely from freshly generated T cells. The high TCRbeta diversity at day 60 in some patients came from surviving recipient T cells and thymic progenitors.

This chain uses TRBV13 with TRBJ2-3; D call uncertain. The receptor comes from a boy under two years old who had a stem cell transplant for acute myeloid leukemia, so the T cells may come from the graft donor. The sequencing used PBMCs, mostly from graft donor cells, collected 180 days after TCRalphabeta/CD19-depleted stem cell transplant. Here the CDR3 reads CASSRPTVDTQYF. The CDR3 DNA reads TGTGCCAGCAGCCGACCCACCGTTGATACGCAGTATTTT.